This T cell receptor beta chain was identified during a study of blood T cell repertoires in COVID-19. Looking at the study overall: The study drew acute and convalescent COVID-19 samples from the United States, Italy and Spain. The analysed material was cDNA or gDNA that came from T cells, B-cell-depleted T cells, or PBMCs.

In the authors' workflow: Estimates of nucleated cell counts were drawn from the amplification of reference gene primers. TCRdb's table, derived via immunoSEQ multiplex PCR, lists solely in-frame clones and lacks some. The V and J calls and the clone size are those of that table, but D and trimming were determined from the DNA. In the table there are approximately 85,000 clones, roughly four fifths of which are singletons. Germline V CDR1 and CDR2: MNHNY, SVGAGI (reference sequence). Trimming pared 6 bases from V and 6 bases from J, leaving 8 bases between. CDR3 length equals 11 residues. This receptor was obtained from a human donor in a cohort sampled during active COVID-19. The chain has TRBV6-6 and TRBJ1-2; D is undetermined. Material for sequencing was peripheral blood. CDR3 DNA sequence: TGTGCCAGCAGCCGGGAGGATGGCTACACCTTC. Encoded protein: CASSREDGYTF.